This T cell receptor (beta chain) was retrieved from a study of shared clonotypes between healthy human individuals. The repertoire was sequenced with immunoSEQ multiplex PCR; TCRdb's copy has only in-frame clones and lacks some. The repertoire holds about 600,000 clones, 97% seen once, with 0.055% to 0.07% in the top ten. Between the trimmed V and J ends, which lost 6 bases and 5 bases, there was a span of 11 bases. This CDR3 spans 13 amino acids. Germline assignment: CDR1 SGHTA and CDR2 FQGTGA. Specimen: naive CD4+ T cells sorted from blood. Sample subset: CD45RA+ positively selected. This receptor was taken from a woman under 40 in good health. The V gene is TRBV7-3, the J gene TRBJ2-1; D might be TRBD1 or TRBD2, each matching 5 bases. CDR3 loop: CASRSGPDNEQFF. DNA for the CDR3: TGTGCCAGCAGATCGGGACCAGACAATGAGCAGTTCTTC.